This TCR beta chain was recovered during a study of blood T cell repertoires in COVID-19 (dated by TCRdb to about 2020). Regarding the complete study: The collaborator samples originated in the United States, Italy and Spain and spanned the acute and convalescent phases of COVID-19. The material from the prospective study consisted of cDNA or gDNA derived from T cells, B-cell-depleted T cells, or PBMCs. The dataset comprised deeply sampled blood TCRbeta repertoires from subjects exposed to, actively infected with, or recovered from COVID-19. The repertoires were released in a freely available public database meant as a resource for research on the immune response to SARS-CoV-2. Samples were obtained from the ongoing ImmuneRACE study (first 160 participants) and from roughly 1,300 subjects provided by 6 global collaborators. Sample metadata almost always included a de-identified subject ID, COVID-19 status, age in years and sex. HLA class I and class II types, where available, came from metadata supplied by the sample provider rather than from assay-based typing.

The germline V gene (reference sequence) specifies GTSNPN as CDR1 and SVGIG as CDR2. The V end loses 1 base and the J end loses 2 bases, and a stretch of 14 bases separates them. The CDR3 numbers 15 residues from cysteine through phenylalanine. Only CDR3 DNA remains: 45 bases, in frame from the first base. The immunoSEQ Assay, a bias-controlled multiplex PCR, was used to amplify TCRbeta CDR3 regions from genomic DNA. Per the source publication's procedure: The number of nucleated cells in each sample was estimated from the amplification of reference gene primers within the assay. To quantify the absolute abundance of each unique TCRbeta CDR3 rearrangement, sequence reads were collapsed and filtered. For each sample, productive Simpson clonality was calculated as the square root of Simpson's diversity index over productive rearrangements. Sourced from immuneACCESS, this table was stored by TCRdb with only in-frame sequences that have V and J called. A share of the clones is absent; for the studies checked, an unresolved V gene accounts for under half, and the remainder has no known explanation. V, J and clone size reflect that table, while D and trimming were determined from the DNA. The sample table holds about 70,000 clones, of which roughly 79% were seen once. Around 20% of the sample is taken by the ten largest.

General conclusions and limits of the study: How much clinical and demographic metadata was included differed by source and by participant, and the metadata was provided uncurated.

Each collaborating institution followed its own protocols to collect whole blood in K2EDTA tubes. Collaborator samples were shipped for TCRbeta analysis as frozen whole blood, isolated PBMCs, or DNA extracted from either sample type. Remarks on this clone: This clone's antigen is unknown. Qualities for individual bases were not recorded, and no much larger clone is one base off.

Sequencing was done on a sample of peripheral blood. The chain is made from TRBV30 and TRBJ1-2, with no confidently assigned D gene. This sequence originates from a woman aged 70-85 years with acute or convalescent COVID-19. The CDR3 sequence is CAWSGSGGGNYGYTF. The sequenced DNA is TGTGCCTGGAGTGGGAGCGGAGGAGGCAACTATGGCTACACCTTC.